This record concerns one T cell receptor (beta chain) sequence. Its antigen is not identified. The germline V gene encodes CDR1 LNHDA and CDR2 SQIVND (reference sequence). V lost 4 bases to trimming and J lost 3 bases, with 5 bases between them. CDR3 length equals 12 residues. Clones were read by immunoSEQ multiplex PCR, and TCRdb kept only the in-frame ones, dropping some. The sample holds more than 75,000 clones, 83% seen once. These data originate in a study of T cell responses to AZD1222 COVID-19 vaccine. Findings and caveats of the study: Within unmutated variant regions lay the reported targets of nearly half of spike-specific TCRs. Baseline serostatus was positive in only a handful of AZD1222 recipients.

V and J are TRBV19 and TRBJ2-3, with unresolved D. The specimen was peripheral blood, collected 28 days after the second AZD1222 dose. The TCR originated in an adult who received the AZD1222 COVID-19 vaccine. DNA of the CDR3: TGTGCCAGTAGTACCCGGACAGATACGCAGTATTTT. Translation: CASSTRTDTQYF.